What follows describes a single TCR beta chain. These data come from a study of Ad26.COV2.S vaccination and SARS-CoV-2 variants. The wider study: Donor participated within the Ad26.COV2.S arm of the COV1001 trial.

The CDR3 totals 11 residues. The V gene lost 9 bases and the J gene lost 10 bases, with 15 bases spanning the gap. From germline, CDR1 is MNHEY and CDR2 SVGAGI. Treatment reported: around 19 received Ad26.COV2.S at low or high dose, single or two shots; about 5 received placebo; per-sample allocation not given. On day 63 after the first injection, vaccine and placebo recipients gave samples. Recruitment in Boston yielded a donor of adult age, 18-55 years. Its platform was an Ad26 vector, and its expressed antigen was Wuhan-strain SARS-CoV-2 spike. Sequenced by immunoSEQ multiplex PCR; TCRdb stores in-frame clones only, minus some. The sample shows about half a million clones, nearly 90% of them seen only once.

The source of this sequence is a person aged 18-60 years who received the Ad26.COV2.S COVID-19 vaccine or a placebo. The chain is built from TRBV6-5 and TRBJ1-2, with unresolved D. The sequencing here drew on peripheral blood, taken in a trial of Ad26.COV2.S vaccine versus placebo. In nucleotides, the CDR3 is TGTGCCAGATGCAGCATCGTAGCCTACACCTTC. It codes for CARCSIVAYTF.